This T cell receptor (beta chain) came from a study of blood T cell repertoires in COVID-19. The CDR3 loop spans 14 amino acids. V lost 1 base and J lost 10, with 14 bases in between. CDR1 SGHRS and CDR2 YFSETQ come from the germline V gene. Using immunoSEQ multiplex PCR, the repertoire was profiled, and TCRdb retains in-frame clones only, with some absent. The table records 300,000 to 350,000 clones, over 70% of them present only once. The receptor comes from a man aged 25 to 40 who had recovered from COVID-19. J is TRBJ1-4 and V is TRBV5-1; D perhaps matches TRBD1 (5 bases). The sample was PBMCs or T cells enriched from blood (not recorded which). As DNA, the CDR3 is TGCGCCAGCAGCTTGTTGGGGTCTCAGGGAAAACTGTTTTTT. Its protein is CASSLLGSQGKLFF.